This entry is about one T cell receptor beta chain. Its specificity is unknown. The treatment: over 15 received Ad26.COV2.S at low or high dose, single or two shots; roughly five received placebo; per-sample allocation not given. On day 63 after the first injection, vaccine and placebo recipients gave samples. Boston supplied an adult donor aged 18-55 years. Assay used: immunoSEQ multiplex PCR; TCRdb lists only in-frame clones, some missing. The table records roughly 510,000 clones, 70% to 90% of them present only once. The ends lost 5 bases at V and 5 bases at J; junction bases unmatched: 13. Germline V gene lookup returns CDR1 SGHAT and CDR2 FQNNGV. This CDR3 has 16 amino acids. The data derive from a study of Ad26.COV2.S vaccination and SARS-CoV-2 variants. Background on the study: Intramuscularly, Ad26.COV2.S was given either once or twice, 56 days apart.

Points from the study as a whole: Relative to placebo recipients, vaccine recipients exhibited elevated spike-specific TCR breadth. Researchers reported similar non-spike TCR breadth in vaccine and placebo recipients.

The specimen was peripheral blood, collected in a trial of Ad26.COV2.S vaccine versus placebo. The receptor was isolated from a person between 18 and 60 years old who received the Ad26.COV2.S COVID-19 vaccine or a placebo. The chain carries TRBV11-2 and TRBJ2-7; 9 nucleotides agree with TRBD1. CDR3 DNA sequence: TGTGCCAGCAGCCTCCTAGCTGGGACAGGGAGGGACGAGCAGTACTTC. Encoded protein: CASSLLAGTGRDEQYF.